Presented here are 13 T cell receptor beta chains from one specimen sequenced in a study of early stage breast cancer tumors. Data came from immunoSEQ multiplex PCR; TCRdb stores just in-frame clones and leaves some out. This sample carries 45,000 to 65,000 clones, about three quarters of them seen once, and the ten largest clones take 3% to 3.5%. Sequencing was done on a sample of blood. The receptor set was obtained from a person aged 40 to 50 with breast cancer.

The chain is built from TRBV7-9 and TRBJ1-1, with 7 bases that match TRBD1. V shed 4 bases, J shed 6 bases, and the junction held 14 bases outside the gene matches. Germline assignment: CDR1 SEHNR and CDR2 FQNEAQ (reference sequence). CDR3 length equals 16 residues. The CDR3 loop reads CASSSKRQGLSAEAFF. The CDR3 region has the DNA TGTGCCAGCAGCTCCAAGAGACAGGGACTGTCGGCTGAAGCTTTCTTT.

The chain couples TRBV29-1 to TRBJ2-7, with D uncertain. Between the trimmed V and J ends, which lost 4 bases and 3 bases, there was a span of 7 bases. The CDR3 totals 11 residues. Germline assignment: CDR1 SQVTM and CDR2 ANQGSEA. The CDR3 reads CSVASDYEQYF. The CDR3 DNA follows: TGCAGCGTTGCAAGCGACTACGAGCAGTACTTC.

This clone appeared once. The J gene is TRBJ1-1, the V gene TRBV5-1; D gene unclear. V gave up 0 bases and J gave up 7 bases, with 10 bases separating them. The germline CDR1 and CDR2 sequences are SGHRS and YFSETQ. The CDR3 consists of 13 residues. The CDR3 protein is CASSLEGKIEAFF. Here the CDR3 DNA reads TGCGCCAGCAGCTTGGAGGGTAAGATTGAAGCTTTCTTT.

The J gene is TRBJ1-2, the V gene TRBV5-4; TRBD1 might be the D (6 bases). The CDR3 extends over 17 amino acids. V was shortened by 3 bases and J by 5 bases, with 23 bases between the two germline ends. Germline loops: CDR1 SGHNT, CDR2 YYREEE (reference sequence). The CDR3 spells CASSSAGQLTLTYGYTF. The CDR3, as DNA: TGTGCCAGCAGCTCCGCCGGACAGTTAACCCTAACTTATGGCTACACCTTC. Looking up the rest from reference TRBV5-4 and TRBJ1-2 gives the full variable domain: ETGVTQSPTHLIKTRGQQVTLRCSSQSGHNTVSWYQQALGQGPQFIFQYYREEENGRGNFPPRFSGLQFPNYSSELNVNALELDDSALYLCASSSAGQLTLTYGYTFGSGTRLTVV.

With respect to this clone: The germline gene is not matched at one end of the junction; a read error may be the cause. The rearrangement joins TRBV5-1 to TRBJ2-3; D remains ambiguous. Per germline, CDR1 SGHRS and CDR2 YFSETQ. This CDR3 region has 16 residues. CDR3 DNA sequence: TGCGCCAGCAGTTTGGTTCCCCAAGGGAGCACAGATACGCAGTATTTT. This codes for CASSLVPQGSTDTQYF.

The chain uses TRBV5-5 and TRBJ2-7; possibly TRBD2 for D (6 bases). In germline, CDR1 is SGHKS, CDR2 YYEKEE (reference sequence). V was shortened by 4 bases and J by 3 bases, with 17 bases between the two germline ends. The CDR3 is 15 residues long. The CDR3 nucleotides read TGTGCCAGCAGCCCCCCCCTGGGACTTGACTACGAGCAGTACTTC. This gives the protein CASSPPLGLDYEQYF.

This chain joins TRBV29-1 and TRBJ2-2; D is perhaps TRBD2 (6 bases). CDR1 is SQVTM and CDR2 is ANQGSEA in the germline V gene. The CDR3 sequence is 14 residues long. V lost 7 bases, J lost 2 bases, and 14 bases lay in between. CDR3 nucleotide sequence: TGCAGCGGGGAGTCGGGGGTTAACACCGGGGAGCTGTTTTTT. It codes for CSGESGVNTGELFF.

This clone was detected only once. The chain couples TRBV7-9 to TRBJ1-1; TRBD1 matches 7 bases. The CDR3 length is 14 residues. Germline values: CDR1 SEHNR, CDR2 FQNEAQ (reference sequence). J lost 4 bases, V lost 2 bases, and 4 bases had no gene match. The CDR3 here is CASSLTQGTTEAFF. The CDR3 region has the DNA TGTGCCAGCAGCTTAACACAGGGGACCACTGAAGCTTTCTTT.

V gene TRBV25-1 combines with J gene TRBJ2-5, with 7 bases aligning to TRBD1. V was clipped by 7 bases and J by 1 base; unmatched bases: 0. Germline V gene lookup returns CDR1 MGHDK and CDR2 SYGVNS. The CDR3 sequence is 12 residues long. In DNA, the CDR3 is TGTGCCAGCAAGGGGGCCCAAGAGACCCAGTACTTC. Protein product: CASKGAQETQYF.

This clone appeared once. The rearrangement links TRBV19 to TRBJ2-5, with D unresolved. The CDR3 extends over 15 amino acids. The germline V gene encodes CDR1 LNHDA and CDR2 SQIVND (reference sequence). The V and J ends lost 3 bases and 2 bases respectively, with 13 bases between them. The CDR3 nucleotides read TGTGCCAGTAGTATGGGTATCGGGCAGCAAGAGACCCAGTACTTC. This codes for CASSMGIGQQETQYF.

The V gene is TRBV21-1, the J gene TRBJ2-5; the table assigns TRBD2, which was not confirmed against the DNA. TRBV21-1 is marked as a pseudogene. The CDR3 is 21 residues long. This chain's CDR3 is CASSNNPGLAGTGREWETQYF. CDR3 in DNA: TGTGCCAGCAGCAATAATCCCGGCCTAGCGGGGACCGGCCGGGAGTGGGAGACCCAGTACTTC.

The V gene is TRBV6-1, the J gene TRBJ2-7; D call uncertain. The CDR3 is made up of 14 amino acids. V shed 0 bases and J shed 3 bases, with 9 bases lying between them. The germline CDR1 and CDR2 sequences are MNHNS and SASEGT. The CDR3 loop reads CASSEALLGYEQYF. The CDR3, as DNA: TGTGCCAGCAGTGAAGCGCTTCTCGGCTACGAGCAGTACTTC.

J is TRBJ2-7 and V is TRBV7-6, with D uncertain. CDR1 is SGHVS and CDR2 is FNYEAQ in the germline V gene. This CDR3 spans 13 amino acids. V was clipped by 5 bases and J by 0 bases, with 8 bases between them. In nucleotides, the CDR3 is TGTGCCAGCAGCCTAACATCCTCCTACGAGCAGTACTTC. It is translated as CASSLTSSYEQYF.